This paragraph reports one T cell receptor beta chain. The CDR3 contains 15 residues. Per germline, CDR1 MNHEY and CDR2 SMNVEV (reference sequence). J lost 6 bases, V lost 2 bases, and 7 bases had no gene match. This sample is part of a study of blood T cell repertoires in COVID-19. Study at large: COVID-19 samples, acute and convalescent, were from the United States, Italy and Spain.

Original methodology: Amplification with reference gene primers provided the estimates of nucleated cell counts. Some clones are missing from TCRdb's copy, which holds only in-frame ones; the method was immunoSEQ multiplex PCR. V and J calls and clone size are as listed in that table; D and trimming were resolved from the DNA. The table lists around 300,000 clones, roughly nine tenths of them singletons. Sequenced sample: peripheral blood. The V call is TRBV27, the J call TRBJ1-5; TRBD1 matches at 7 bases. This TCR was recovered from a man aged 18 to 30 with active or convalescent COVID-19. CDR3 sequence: CASSLGGGGFQPQHF. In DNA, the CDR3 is TGTGCCAGCAGTTTAGGAGGGGGCGGTTTTCAGCCCCAGCATTTT.